The 20 T cell receptor beta chains listed next were all sequenced from one sample in a study of blood T cell repertoires in COVID-19. Clones were read by immunoSEQ multiplex PCR, and TCRdb kept only the in-frame ones, dropping some. The repertoire includes about 400,000 clones, 87% of them detected once, and approximately 2% sits in the top ten. Sample: PBMCs or T cells enriched from blood (not recorded which). Source of these receptors: a woman younger than 30 with acute COVID-19.

V usage is TRBV9 and J usage is TRBJ2-5, with D possibly being TRBD1 (5 bases). V gave up 2 bases and J gave up 5 bases, with 13 bases separating them. The CDR3 has 14 residues. The germline gives CDR1 SGDLS, CDR2 YYNGEE. The CDR3 bases are TGTGCCAGCAGCGTCTCTGGGAAGGGGGAGACCCAGTACTTC. The encoded protein is CASSVSGKGETQYF.

The rearrangement uses TRBV19 and TRBJ1-2; 7 bases map to TRBD1. CDR1 LNHDA and CDR2 SQIVND come from the germline V gene (reference sequence). The CDR3 length is 12 residues. Unmatched junction bases numbered 7, after V lost 7 bases and J lost 8 bases. DNA of the CDR3: TGTGCCAGTATGGGCCAGGGGGACGGCTACACCTTC. It encodes CASMGQGDGYTF.

The CDR3 sequence is CASRQGFQNTEAFF. DNA for the CDR3: TGTGCCAGCAGGCAGGGTTTCCAGAACACTGAAGCTTTCTTT. This rearrangement joins TRBV2 to TRBJ1-1, with a possible D match to TRBD1 (5 bases). Germline V gene lookup returns CDR1 SNHLY and CDR2 FYNNEI. Trimming took off 6 bases at V and 1 base at J, with 12 bases between the two ends. The CDR3 runs 14 residues.

The V call is TRBV28, the J call TRBJ1-2; weak D call: TRBD1 (6 bases). Germline V gene lookup returns CDR1 MDHEN and CDR2 SYDVKM. The V gene lost 5 bases and the J gene lost 5 bases, with 9 bases spanning the gap. The CDR3 extends over 12 amino acids. The CDR3 region is CASSTGTYGYTF. The CDR3 nucleotides read TGTGCCAGCAGTACAGGGACGTATGGCTACACCTTC.

The sample holds a few counts of this clone. An end of the junction does not agree with germline; a read error may underlie this. The chain carries TRBV7-8 and TRBJ2-7; the D gene is possibly TRBD2 (5 bases). This CDR3 has 13 residues. Per germline, CDR1 SGHVS and CDR2 FQNEAQ. The CDR3 DNA follows: TGTGCCAGCAGCTTAGAGGTTAGCGTCCGTCCCACGTTC. Its protein is CASSLEVSVRPTF.

This chain links TRBV29-1 with TRBJ2-3; tentative D call: TRBD1 (6 bases). Per the germline V gene, CDR1 is SQVTM and CDR2 is ANQGSEA. This CDR3 has 15 amino acids. V was shortened by 2 bases and J by 4 bases, with 16 bases between the two germline ends. The CDR3 sequence is CSVEWQGSRADTQYF. CDR3 nucleotides: TGCAGCGTTGAATGGCAGGGGAGCCGGGCAGATACGCAGTATTTT.

This clone was observed a single time. The chain recombines TRBV3-1 (or the pseudogene TRBV3-2) with TRBJ2-7; TRBD1 matches at 8 bases. The CDR3 loop spans 14 amino acids. Germline CDR1 LGHDT, CDR2 YNNKEL (reference sequence). V trimming: 4 bases; J trimming: 5 bases; junction bases outside the gene matches: 7. The CDR3 sequence is CASSPSDRDNEQYF. CDR3 in DNA: TGTGCCAGCAGCCCATCGGACAGGGACAACGAGCAGTACTTC.

The chain recombines TRBV11-2 with TRBJ2-1; 9 bases agree with TRBD2. The CDR3 is made up of 16 amino acids. The germline CDR1 and CDR2 sequences are SGHAT and FQNNGV. The trim removed 4 bases at V and 6 bases at J, leaving 10 bases unmatched. DNA for the CDR3: TGTGCCAGCAGCTCCCGTCTTAGCGGGAGCGGCAATGAGCAGTTCTTC. It is translated as CASSSRLSGSGNEQFF. The variable domain in full, with the rest retrieved from reference TRBV11-2 and TRBJ2-1, is EAGVAQSPRYKIIEKRQSVAFWCNPISGHATLYWYQQILGQGPKLLIQFQNNGVVDDSQLPKDRFSAERLKGVDSTLKIQPAKLEDSAVYLCASSSRLSGSGNEQFFGPGTRLTVL.

This clone occurred a few times. The rearrangement joins TRBV15 to TRBJ2-3; D not resolved. The V and J ends lost 1 base and 4 bases respectively, with 12 bases between them. The CDR3 totals 15 residues. Germline CDR1 LNHNV, CDR2 YYDKDF (reference sequence). CDR3 sequence: CATSRAPDAADTQYF. For the CDR3, the DNA is TGTGCCACCAGCAGAGCCCCGGATGCGGCAGATACGCAGTATTTT.

The rearrangement uses TRBV11-3 and TRBJ2-7, with a weak D call TRBD1 (6 bases). Between the trimmed V and J ends, which lost 5 bases and 2 bases, there was a span of 10 bases. Germline V gene sequence: CDR1 SGHNT, CDR2 YENEEA. CDR3 length equals 13 residues. This chain's CDR3 is CASSRGDTYEQYF. The CDR3 coding sequence is TGTGCCAGCAGCCGAGGGGACACCTACGAGCAGTACTTC. The full variable domain, its missing parts supplied by reference TRBV11-3 and TRBJ2-7, is EAGVVQSPRYKIIEKKQPVAFWCNPISGHNTLYWYLQNLGQGPELLIRYENEEAVDDSQLPKDRFSAERLKGVDSTLKIQPAELGDSAVYLCASSRGDTYEQYFGPGTRLTVT.

The chain uses TRBV6-2 or TRBV6-3 and TRBJ2-4; 8 nucleotides agree with TRBD2. Looked up from germline, CDR1 is MNHEY and CDR2 is SVGEGT. The CDR3 runs to 15 residues. V shed 2 bases, J shed 6 bases, and the junction held 6 bases outside the gene matches. The chain's CDR3 is CASSYRREERNIQYF. The CDR3 coding sequence is TGTGCCAGCAGTTACAGGCGGGAGGAGAGAAACATTCAGTACTTC.

A few counts support this clone. The chain employs TRBV3-1 (or the pseudogene TRBV3-2) and TRBJ2-7, with D perhaps matching TRBD2 (5 bases). Trimming cost V 6 bases and J 7 bases, with 13 bases left between them. The CDR3 length is 12 residues. Looked up from germline, CDR1 is LGHDT and CDR2 is YNNKEL (reference sequence). The CDR3 spells CASSFGLGEQYF. The CDR3 bases are TGTGCCAGCAGTTTTGGACTGGGGGAGCAGTACTTC.

This chain joins TRBV18 and TRBJ2-7; tentative D call: TRBD1 (5 bases). CDR1 is KGHSH, CDR2 LQKENI, per germline. This CDR3 contains 13 residues. V lost 6 bases and J lost 9, with 18 bases in between. The CDR3: CASSPTGRDGQYF. CDR3 sequence (DNA): TGTGCCAGCTCGCCCACAGGAAGGGATGGGCAGTACTTC. The complete variable domain, with remaining parts taken from reference TRBV18 and TRBJ2-7, reads NAGVMQNPRHLVRRRGQEARLRCSPMKGHSHVYWYRQLPEEGLKFMVYLQKENIIDESGMPKERFSAEFPKEGPSILRIQQVVRGDSAAYFCASSPTGRDGQYFGPGTRLTVT.

The V and J genes are TRBV5-6 and TRBJ2-7; the match to TRBD1 covers 7 bases. Germline CDR1 SGHDT, CDR2 YYEEEE. V shed 0 bases and J 2 bases; nucleotides not matched to a gene: 8. The CDR3 has 16 amino acids. The CDR3 reads CASSLDRGPPAYEQYF. CDR3 nucleotides: TGTGCCAGCAGCTTGGACAGGGGACCGCCCGCCTACGAGCAGTACTTC.

The CDR3 loop reads CASSVDRGFGYTF. CDR3 coding DNA: TGTGCCAGCAGCGTAGATCGAGGGTTTGGCTACACCTTC. The rearrangement joins TRBV9 to TRBJ1-2, with unresolved D. The CDR3 contains 13 residues. The germline V and J ends were trimmed by 0 bases and 7 bases, with 10 bases remaining between them. In germline, CDR1 is SGDLS, CDR2 YYNGEE. Filled out from reference TRBV9 and TRBJ1-2, the complete variable domain reads DSGVTQTPKHLITATGQRVTLRCSPRSGDLSVYWYQQSLDQGLQFLIQYYNGEERAKGNILERFSAQQFPDLHSELNLSSLELGDSALYFCASSVDRGFGYTFGSGTRLTVV.

The rearrangement links TRBV7-2 to TRBJ1-6; no definite D call. Per the germline V gene, CDR1 is SGHTA and CDR2 is FQGNSA. The V and J ends lost 3 bases and 10 bases respectively, with 7 bases between them. This CDR3 has 12 amino acids. CDR3 sequence reads: CASSFMRSPLHF. The CDR3 bases are TGTGCCAGCAGCTTTATGCGGTCACCCCTCCACTTT.

This CDR3 reads CATSRDGGLAGANEQFF. In nucleotides, the CDR3 is TGTGCCACCAGCAGAGATGGCGGACTAGCGGGGGCTAATGAGCAGTTCTTC. The chain joins TRBV15 to TRBJ2-1, with 13 bases that match TRBD2. CDR3 length: 17 amino acids. Germline V gene lookup returns CDR1 LNHNV and CDR2 YYDKDF (reference sequence). J gave up 7 bases and V 0 bases, and 6 bases lay outside the gene matches. Complete variable domain (other parts from reference TRBV15 and TRBJ2-1): DAMVIQNPRYQVTQFGKPVTLSCSQTLNHNVMYWYQQKSSQAPKLLFHYYDKDFNNEADTPDNFQSRRPNTSFCFLDIRSPGLGDTAMYLCATSRDGGLAGANEQFFGPGTRLTVL.

This sequence joins TRBV19 and TRBJ1-2; D possibly corresponds to TRBD1 (5 bases). The V end was cut by 4 bases, the J end by 3 bases, with 15 bases between. CDR3 size: 15 residues. Germline V gives CDR1 LNHDA, CDR2 SQIVND (reference sequence). Here the CDR3 DNA reads TGTGCCAGTAGTACCTTGGGAGGGGAGGACTATGGCTACACCTTC. This codes for CASSTLGGEDYGYTF. Full variable domain (remainder filled in from reference TRBV19 and TRBJ1-2): DGGITQSPKYLFRKEGQNVTLSCEQNLNHDAMYWYRQDPGQGLRLIYYSQIVNDFQKGDIAEGYSVSREKKESFPLTVTSAQKNPTAFYLCASSTLGGEDYGYTFGSGTRLTVV.

The V gene is TRBV3-1 (or the pseudogene TRBV3-2), the J gene TRBJ1-1, with 7 bases that match TRBD1. The CDR3 consists of 15 residues. The ends lost 1 base at V and 4 bases at J; junction bases unmatched: 6. Germline values: CDR1 LGHDT, CDR2 YNNKEL (reference sequence). CDR3 in amino acids: CASSQGYPGGTEAFF. The CDR3 DNA reads as TGTGCCAGCAGCCAAGGGTACCCAGGGGGCACTGAAGCTTTCTTT.

The V call is TRBV2, the J call TRBJ1-1; D unclear. Germline CDR1 SNHLY, CDR2 FYNNEI. CDR3 length equals 13 residues. V lost 4 bases, J lost 0 bases, and 6 bases lay in between. DNA for the CDR3: TGTGCCAGCAGTGTCTCTCTGAACACTGAAGCTTTCTTT. Its translation is CASSVSLNTEAFF.